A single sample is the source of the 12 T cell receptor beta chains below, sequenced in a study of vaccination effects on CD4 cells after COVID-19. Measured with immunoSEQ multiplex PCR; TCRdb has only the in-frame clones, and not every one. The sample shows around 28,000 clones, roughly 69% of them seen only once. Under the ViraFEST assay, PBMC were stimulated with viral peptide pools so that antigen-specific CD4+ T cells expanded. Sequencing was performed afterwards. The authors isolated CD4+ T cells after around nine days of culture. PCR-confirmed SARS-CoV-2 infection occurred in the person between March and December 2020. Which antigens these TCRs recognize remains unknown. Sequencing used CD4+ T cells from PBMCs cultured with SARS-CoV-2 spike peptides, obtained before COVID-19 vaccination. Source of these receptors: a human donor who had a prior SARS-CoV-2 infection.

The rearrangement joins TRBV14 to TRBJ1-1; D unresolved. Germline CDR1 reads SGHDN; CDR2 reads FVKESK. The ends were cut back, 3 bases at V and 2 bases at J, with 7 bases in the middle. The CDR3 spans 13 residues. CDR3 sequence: CASSHGPNTEAFF. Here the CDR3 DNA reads TGTGCCAGCAGCCACGGACCAAACACTGAAGCTTTCTTT.

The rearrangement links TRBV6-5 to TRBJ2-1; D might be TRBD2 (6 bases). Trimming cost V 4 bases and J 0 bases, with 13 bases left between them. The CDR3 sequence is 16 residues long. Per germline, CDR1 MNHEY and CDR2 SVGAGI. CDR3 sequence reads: CASSLLLGSSYNEQFF. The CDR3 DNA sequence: TGTGCCAGCAGTTTACTACTCGGGAGCTCCTACAATGAGCAGTTCTTC.

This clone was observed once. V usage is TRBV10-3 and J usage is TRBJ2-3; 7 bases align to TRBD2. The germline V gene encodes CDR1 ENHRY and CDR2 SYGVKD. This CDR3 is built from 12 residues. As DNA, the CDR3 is TGTGCTGGGGGAGGGGACACAGATACGCAGTATTTT. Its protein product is CAGGGDTDTQYF.

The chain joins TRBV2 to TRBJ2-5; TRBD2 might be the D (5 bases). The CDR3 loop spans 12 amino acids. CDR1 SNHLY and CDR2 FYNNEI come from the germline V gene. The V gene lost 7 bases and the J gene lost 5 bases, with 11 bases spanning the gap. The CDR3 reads CASKESGETQYF. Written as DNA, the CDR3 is TGTGCCAGCAAGGAGTCGGGGGAGACCCAGTACTTC.

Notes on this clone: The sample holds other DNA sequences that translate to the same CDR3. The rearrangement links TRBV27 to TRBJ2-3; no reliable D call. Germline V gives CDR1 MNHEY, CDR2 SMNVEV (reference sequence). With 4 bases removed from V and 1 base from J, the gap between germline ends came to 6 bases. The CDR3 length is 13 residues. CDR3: CASSSRGTDTQYF. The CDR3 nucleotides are TGTGCCAGCAGTTCCCGGGGCACAGATACGCAGTATTTT.

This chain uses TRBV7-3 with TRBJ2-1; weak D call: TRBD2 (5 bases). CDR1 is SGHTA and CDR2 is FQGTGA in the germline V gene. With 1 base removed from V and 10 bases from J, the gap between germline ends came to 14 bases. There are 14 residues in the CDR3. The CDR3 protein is CASSLRSGIEEQFF. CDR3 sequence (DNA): TGTGCCAGCAGCTTAAGGTCGGGGATTGAGGAGCAGTTCTTC.

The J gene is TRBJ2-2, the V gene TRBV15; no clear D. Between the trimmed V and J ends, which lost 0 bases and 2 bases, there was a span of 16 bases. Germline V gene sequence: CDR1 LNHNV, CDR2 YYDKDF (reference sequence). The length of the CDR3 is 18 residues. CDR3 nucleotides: TGTGCCACCAGCAGAGATTCTGAAGGGCCCGTCAACACCGGGGAGCTGTTTTTT. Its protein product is CATSRDSEGPVNTGELFF. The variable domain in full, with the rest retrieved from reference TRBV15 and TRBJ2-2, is DAMVIQNPRYQVTQFGKPVTLSCSQTLNHNVMYWYQQKSSQAPKLLFHYYDKDFNNEADTPDNFQSRRPNTSFCFLDIRSPGLGDTAMYLCATSRDSEGPVNTGELFFGEGSRLTVL.

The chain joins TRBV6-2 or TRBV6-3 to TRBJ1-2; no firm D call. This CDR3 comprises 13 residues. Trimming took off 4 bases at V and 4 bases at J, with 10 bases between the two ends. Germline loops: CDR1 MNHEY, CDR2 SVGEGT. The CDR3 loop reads CASSSQSGYGYTF. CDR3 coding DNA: TGTGCCAGCAGTTCCCAGTCGGGCTATGGCTACACCTTC.

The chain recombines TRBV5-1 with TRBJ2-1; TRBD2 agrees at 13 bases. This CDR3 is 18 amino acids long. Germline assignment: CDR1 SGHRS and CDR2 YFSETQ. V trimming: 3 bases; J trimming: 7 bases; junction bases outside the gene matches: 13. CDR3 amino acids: CASSSGLAGDPSRNEQFF. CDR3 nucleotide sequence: TGCGCCAGCAGCTCCGGACTAGCGGGAGATCCTAGTAGGAATGAGCAGTTCTTC. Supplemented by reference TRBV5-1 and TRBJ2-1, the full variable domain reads KAGVTQTPRYLIKTRGQQVTLSCSPISGHRSVSWYQQTPGQGLQFLFEYFSETQRNKGNFPGRFSGRQFSNSRSEMNVSTLELGDSALYLCASSSGLAGDPSRNEQFFGPGTRLTVL.

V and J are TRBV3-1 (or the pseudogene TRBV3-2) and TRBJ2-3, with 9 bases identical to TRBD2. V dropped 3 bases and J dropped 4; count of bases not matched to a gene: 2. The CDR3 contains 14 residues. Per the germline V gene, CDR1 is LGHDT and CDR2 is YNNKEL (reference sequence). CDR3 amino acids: CASSQREGADTQYF. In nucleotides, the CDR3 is TGTGCCAGCAGCCAGCGGGAGGGCGCAGATACGCAGTATTTT.

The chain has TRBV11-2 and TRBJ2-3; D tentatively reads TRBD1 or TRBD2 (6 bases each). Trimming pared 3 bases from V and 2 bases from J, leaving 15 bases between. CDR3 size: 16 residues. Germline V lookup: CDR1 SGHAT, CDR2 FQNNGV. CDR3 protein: CASSFGFRGPTDTQYF. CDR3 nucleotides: TGTGCCAGCAGCTTTGGGTTCCGGGGGCCCACAGATACGCAGTATTTT.

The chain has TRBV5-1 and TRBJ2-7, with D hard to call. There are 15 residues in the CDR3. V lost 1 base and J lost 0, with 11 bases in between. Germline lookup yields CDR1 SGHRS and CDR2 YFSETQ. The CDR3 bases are TGCGCCAGCAGCTTGTATACCGATGGCTCCTACGAGCAGTACTTC. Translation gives CASSLYTDGSYEQYF.